This T cell receptor (beta chain) was found in a study of blood T cell repertoires in COVID-19. How the authors handled the data: Amplification of reference gene primers was used by the study to estimate nucleated cell counts. TCRdb's copy holds only in-frame clones and misses some; the assay was immunoSEQ multiplex PCR. That table supplies the V and J calls and clone size; D and trimming were determined from the DNA. This sample yields about 300,000 clones, of which about 85% are seen a single time; 1.5% to 2% belongs to the top ten. V shed 8 bases and J shed 2 bases, with 12 bases lying between them. This CDR3 spans 13 amino acids. Germline V gene sequence: CDR1 LGHDT, CDR2 YNNKEL (reference sequence). Exposed participants encountered a COVID-19 case during the 2 weeks preceding study entry.

The source material was PBMCs or T cells enriched from blood (not recorded which). The chain uses TRBV3-1 (or the pseudogene TRBV3-2) and TRBJ1-2; D might be TRBD1 (5 bases). The receptor was isolated from a woman aged 25 to 45 who had been exposed to COVID-19. The CDR3 bases are TGTGCCAGCCAGCGGGAGGGGAACTATGGCTACACCTTC. It codes for CASQREGNYGYTF.